This T cell receptor beta chain appears in the sequencing data of a study of shared clonotypes between healthy human individuals. Study in general: Three plates were used per donor for CD4 naive, three for CD4 memory, two for CD8 naive and one for CD8 memory. Study-level findings and limits: The researchers took only blood, and tissue repertoires probably look different.

The assay was carried out at the deep level. Original methodology: Filtering differed since immunoSEQ provided only junctions, with no quality scores. Method: immunoSEQ multiplex PCR; TCRdb's copy keeps in-frame clones and lacks some. The DNA gave D and trimming, while V, J and clone size come from that table. The sample lists about 870,000 clones; about 91% were seen once. In the naive CD8 group, cells lacked CD45RO and were positively selected for CCR7, so terminally differentiated effector memory CD45RA+ cells were left out. With regard to this clone: Its matching antigen is unknown.

CDR1 LNHNV and CDR2 YYDKDF come from the germline V gene (reference sequence). CDR3 length: 13 residues. Trimming took off 5 bases at V and 6 bases at J, with 11 bases between the two ends. The receptor was derived from a man aged 25 to 40 in good health. The V and J genes are TRBV15 and TRBJ2-1; D call uncertain. Sequences were obtained from naive CD8+ T cells sorted from blood. This CDR3 is CATSVTSGNEQFF. CDR3 nucleotide sequence: TGTGCCACCAGCGTCACCAGTGGCAATGAGCAGTTCTTC.